Below, 27 T cell receptor beta chains from the same sample are listed, as sequenced in a study of cytomegalovirus exposure and HLA in healthy donors. Only in-frame clones appear in the TCRdb table, and some are missing; sequencing was by immunoSEQ multiplex PCR. The table shows some 45,000 clones, with about 93% occurring only once. The source material was PBMCs. The receptors were sampled from a woman between 18 and 29 years old in good health and CMV-seropositive.

This clone was detected once. One end of the junction does not line up with germline, which may come from a read error. The chain links TRBV11-2 to TRBJ2-2; 7 positions agree with TRBD2. Germline V gene sequence: CDR1 SGHAT, CDR2 FQNNGV. The CDR3 has 17 residues. The CDR3 DNA sequence: TGTGCCAGCAGACAACGCGGGGAGGGCGTTTTCACCGGGGAGTTGTTTTTT. Translation: CASRQRGEGVFTGELFF.

The rearrangement uses TRBV27 and TRBJ1-1; TRBD1 matches 8 bases. This CDR3 region has 15 residues. Trimming took 4 bases from V and 0 from J; bases not matched to a gene: 4. From germline, CDR1 is MNHEY and CDR2 SMNVEV (reference sequence). This chain's CDR3 is CASSSWTGMNTEAFF. The CDR3 DNA follows: TGTGCCAGCAGTTCGTGGACAGGGATGAACACTGAAGCTTTCTTT.

This clone was recorded only once. This is likely an artifact of a read error, given a far larger clone one base away. This chain joins TRBV27 and TRBJ2-7; 11 bases map to TRBD2. From germline, CDR1 is MNHEY and CDR2 SMNVEV (reference sequence). The CDR3 is made up of 14 amino acids. DNA of the CDR3: TGTGCCCGCAGGCCAACTAGCGGGAGTAGCGAGCAGTACTTC. This encodes CARRPTSGSSEQYF.

The J gene is TRBJ1-2, the V gene TRBV19; D is possibly TRBD1 (6 bases). This CDR3 is 13 amino acids long. Germline CDR1 LNHDA, CDR2 SQIVND (reference sequence). V dropped 3 bases and J dropped 4 bases, with 9 bases sitting between them. The CDR3 DNA reads TGTGCCAGTAGTATCCAGGGGACCTATGGCTACACCTTC. Translated: CASSIQGTYGYTF. Full variable domain (missing parts from reference TRBV19 and TRBJ1-2): DGGITQSPKYLFRKEGQNVTLSCEQNLNHDAMYWYRQDPGQGLRLIYYSQIVNDFQKGDIAEGYSVSREKKESFPLTVTSAQKNPTAFYLCASSIQGTYGYTFGSGTRLTVV.

The chain couples TRBV21-1 to TRBJ2-7; the table's D call, TRBD1, was not checked against the DNA. TRBV21-1 has pseudogene status. This CDR3 region has 16 residues. The CDR3 protein is CASSKTGRASSYEQYF. In nucleotides, the CDR3 is TGTGCCAGCAGCAAGACAGGACGGGCCTCTTCCTACGAGCAGTACTTC.

This clone was seen once. The chain couples TRBV10-2 to TRBJ1-5, with 9 bases identical to TRBD1. The CDR3 loop spans 15 amino acids. CDR1 is WSHSY and CDR2 is SAAADI in the germline V gene. Trimming removed 5 bases from V and 1 base from J; junction bases left unmatched: 3. The CDR3 sequence: CASSQDRGSNQPQHF. The CDR3 DNA reads TGCGCCAGCAGTCAGGACAGGGGAAGCAATCAGCCCCAGCATTTT.

This clone was observed a single time. The chain uses TRBV7-2 and TRBJ2-1; 14 bases map to TRBD2. J lost 9 bases, V lost 5 bases, and 12 bases had no gene match. The germline gives CDR1 SGHTA, CDR2 FQGNSA. The CDR3 has 17 residues. This chain's CDR3 is CASSRRTGTSGSSEQFF. The CDR3 coding sequence is TGTGCCAGCAGCCGTAGGACCGGGACTAGCGGGAGTTCTGAGCAGTTCTTC. The variable domain in full, completed from reference TRBV7-2 and TRBJ2-1, reads GAGVSQSPSNKVTEKGKDVELRCDPISGHTALYWYRQSLGQGLEFLIYFQGNSAPDKSGLPSDRFSAERTGGSVSTLTIQRTQQEDSAVYLCASSRRTGTSGSSEQFFGPGTRLTVL.

V usage is TRBV6-5 and J usage is TRBJ2-1, with D maybe TRBD2 (5 bases). Germline-derived CDR1 and CDR2 are MNHEY and SVGAGI. This CDR3 is 14 amino acids long. Between the trimmed V and J ends, which lost 7 bases and 5 bases, there was a span of 15 bases. This chain's CDR3 is CASMGRRRDNEQFF. The CDR3 DNA reads as TGTGCCAGCATGGGTAGGCGGCGGGACAATGAGCAGTTCTTC.

This chain links TRBV18 with TRBJ1-5; D is perhaps TRBD1 (6 bases). The CDR3 has 16 residues. V was shortened by 6 bases and J by 3 bases, with 18 bases between the two germline ends. Looked up from germline, CDR1 is KGHSH and CDR2 is LQKENI. CDR3 in DNA: TGTGCCAGCTCGATTTTTGGACAGCAGTCCAATCAGCCCCAGCATTTT. As protein: CASSIFGQQSNQPQHF.

The chain is built from TRBV19 and TRBJ2-1, with a possible D match to TRBD1 (6 bases). CDR1 is LNHDA and CDR2 is SQIVND in the germline V gene (reference sequence). V lost 4 bases to trimming and J lost 0 bases, with 10 bases between them. CDR3 size: 15 residues. This CDR3 reads CASSTTGSSYNEQFF. The CDR3 DNA sequence: TGTGCCAGTAGTACCACAGGGTCCTCCTACAATGAGCAGTTCTTC.

V is TRBV5-1 and J is TRBJ1-5; D remains ambiguous. V lost 2 bases to trimming and J lost 7 bases, with 10 bases between them. This CDR3 spans 13 amino acids. Germline V gene lookup returns CDR1 SGHRS and CDR2 YFSETQ. CDR3 bases: TGCGCCAGCAGCTTTGAGAGCCACCAGCCCCAGCATTTT. As protein: CASSFESHQPQHF.

The rearrangement joins TRBV7-9 to TRBJ2-3, with D maybe TRBD2 (7 bases). The CDR3 loop spans 16 amino acids. Trimming took off 5 bases at V and 3 bases at J, with 18 bases between the two ends. CDR1 and CDR2 (germline): SEHNR, FQNEAQ (reference sequence). The chain's CDR3 is CASSLGRGRITDTQYF. The CDR3 DNA sequence: TGTGCCAGCAGCCTCGGGCGGGGGCGGATAACAGATACGCAGTATTTT.

The chain joins TRBV25-1 to TRBJ2-3, with TRBD2 matching 12 bases. CDR1 MGHDK and CDR2 SYGVNS come from the germline V gene. Trimming took 2 bases from V and 3 from J; bases not matched to a gene: 3. CDR3 length: 16 residues. The CDR3 DNA reads TGTGCCAGCAGTGAACCGACTAGCGGGAGTACAGATACGCAGTATTTT. This codes for CASSEPTSGSTDTQYF.

This rearrangement joins TRBV7-6 to TRBJ2-5, with a tentative D call TRBD2 (6 bases). V was clipped by 3 bases and J by 4 bases, with 15 bases between them. This CDR3 is built from 15 residues. Germline V gives CDR1 SGHVS, CDR2 FNYEAQ. CDR3 DNA: TGTGCCAGCAGCTTCGGCACCGGGACTGCAGAGACCCAGTACTTC. Amino acids: CASSFGTGTAETQYF.

The rearrangement joins TRBV9 to TRBJ2-1; possible D gene TRBD2, 6 bases. Trimming stripped 0 bases from V and 9 bases from J, with 7 bases between. The CDR3 is 12 residues long. CDR1 and CDR2 from the germline V gene are SGDLS and YYNGEE. CDR3 residues: CASSVEEGEQFF. The CDR3 DNA reads as TGTGCCAGCAGCGTAGAGGAGGGTGAGCAGTTCTTC.

V usage is TRBV7-2 and J usage is TRBJ2-2; TRBD2 is a possible D gene (6 bases). CDR1 is SGHTA, CDR2 FQGNSA, per germline. The V end lost 5 bases, the J end lost 7 bases, and 17 bases lay between the germline ends. The CDR3 length is 15 residues. CDR3 sequence reads: CASSRRGLSNGELFF. Written as DNA, the CDR3 is TGTGCCAGCAGCCGCCGGGGACTCTCGAACGGGGAGCTGTTTTTT. Drawing the rest from reference TRBV7-2 and TRBJ2-2, the complete variable domain is GAGVSQSPSNKVTEKGKDVELRCDPISGHTALYWYRQSLGQGLEFLIYFQGNSAPDKSGLPSDRFSAERTGGSVSTLTIQRTQQEDSAVYLCASSRRGLSNGELFFGEGSRLTVL.

The chain couples TRBV28 to TRBJ1-2, with TRBD1 matching 9 bases. Germline-derived CDR1 and CDR2 are MDHEN and SYDVKM. The CDR3 covers 14 residues. V gave up 6 bases and J gave up 5 bases; unmatched junction bases: 7. CDR3 sequence reads: CASSPGTGRYGYTF. The CDR3 region has the DNA TGTGCCAGCAGCCCTGGGACAGGGCGATATGGCTACACCTTC.

The rearrangement joins TRBV5-1 to TRBJ2-2; 12 positions agree with TRBD2. Trimming cost V 1 base and J 2 bases; bases outside gene matches: 3. This CDR3 is built from 17 residues. Germline loops: CDR1 SGHRS, CDR2 YFSETQ. CDR3 bases: TGCGCCAGCAGCTTGAGGACTAGCGGGATTAACACCGGGGAGCTGTTTTTT. Its translation: CASSLRTSGINTGELFF.

The CDR3 region is CASSKTGGAGTGELFF. The CDR3 nucleotides are TGTGCCAGCAGCAAAACTGGGGGGGCAGGAACCGGGGAGCTGTTTTTT. The J gene is TRBJ2-2, the V gene TRBV7-3, with D possibly TRBD2 on 7 matching bases. From germline, CDR1 is SGHTA and CDR2 FQGTGA. CDR3 length: 16 residues. V lost 5 bases, J lost 5 bases, and 18 bases lay in between.

The chain links TRBV9 to TRBJ2-1, with unresolved D. With 4 bases removed from V and 3 bases from J, the gap between germline ends came to 11 bases. CDR1 is SGDLS, CDR2 YYNGEE, per germline. CDR3 size: 14 residues. This CDR3 reads CASSSSELYNEQFF. The DNA for the CDR3 is TGTGCCAGCAGCTCCAGCGAGCTCTACAATGAGCAGTTCTTC.

The chain carries TRBV7-2 and TRBJ2-3; 9 bases agree with TRBD2. This CDR3 is 18 amino acids long. CDR1 and CDR2 from the germline V gene are SGHTA and FQGNSA. J was trimmed by 1 base and V by 1 base; bases with no gene match: 9. The CDR3 nucleotides read TGTGCCAGCAGCTTAGATGGGTTAGCGGGAGTCGGCACAGATACGCAGTATTTT. Translation: CASSLDGLAGVGTDTQYF.

This clone occurred a few times. CDR3 coding DNA: TGTGCCACCCTCGGGACTCCTAACACTGAAGCTTTCTTT. Translating it yields CATLGTPNTEAFF. The chain joins TRBV10-3 to TRBJ1-1; D perhaps matches TRBD1 (5 bases). Trimming took off 10 bases at V and 2 bases at J, with 14 bases between the two ends. CDR1 and CDR2 (germline): ENHRY, SYGVKD. This CDR3 has 13 amino acids.

This chain joins TRBV5-4 and TRBJ2-1, with TRBD1 identical over 10 bases. This CDR3 has 16 residues. V shed 5 bases, J shed 3 bases, and the junction held 8 bases outside the gene matches. Germline V lookup: CDR1 SGHNT, CDR2 YYREEE (reference sequence). CDR3 sequence: CASSRTGTGDYNEQFF. CDR3 bases: TGTGCCAGCAGTCGTACCGGGACAGGGGACTACAATGAGCAGTTCTTC.

V gene TRBV28 combines with J gene TRBJ2-1, with TRBD1 identical over 7 bases. CDR3 length equals 16 residues. The junction had 11 bases not matched to a gene; V was cut back by 5 bases and J by 4 bases. Per germline, CDR1 MDHEN and CDR2 SYDVKM. The CDR3 bases are TGTGCCAGCAGTCTCCACCAGGGACAGCCTTACAATGAGCAGTTCTTC. Encoded protein: CASSLHQGQPYNEQFF.

This clone was detected only a few times. The J gene is TRBJ2-7, the V gene TRBV4-2; a weak D match, TRBD2 (6 bases). There are 15 residues in the CDR3. Germline V CDR1 and CDR2: LGHNA, YNFKEQ. The germline V and J ends were trimmed by 0 bases and 2 bases, with 11 bases remaining between them. CDR3 DNA: TGTGCCAGCAGCCAAGATTACGGGGGAACCTACGAGCAGTACTTC. This sequence encodes CASSQDYGGTYEQYF.

The J gene is TRBJ2-5, the V gene TRBV29-1, with TRBD2 matching 13 bases. The CDR3 runs to 15 residues. Per germline, CDR1 SQVTM and CDR2 ANQGSEA. V dropped 1 base and J dropped 5; count of bases not matched to a gene: 4. CDR3 sequence reads: CSVEGRTSGSETQYF. In DNA, the CDR3 is TGCAGCGTTGAAGGCCGGACTAGCGGGAGCGAGACCCAGTACTTC.

CDR3 sequence (DNA): TGTGCCAGCAGGGCCGGACTAGCGGGAGTGGCCGGGGAGCTGTTTTTT. Protein: CASRAGLAGVAGELFF. The genes are TRBV27 and TRBJ2-2; TRBD2 agrees at 13 bases. The CDR3 has 16 amino acids. Germline-derived CDR1 and CDR2 are MNHEY and SMNVEV (reference sequence). The V segment lost 6 bases and the J segment 6 bases; nucleotides outside the gene matches: 7.